These T cell receptor beta chains were read from a single sample in a study of T-cell memory formation after mild COVID-19. TCRdb analysed the 5' RACE reads with MiXCR anew, one entry per CDR3 protein. The table shows some 64,000 distinct CDR3 sequences, with 9% to 9.5% occurring only once. The sample consisted of PBMCs or a T cell subset sorted from them (not recorded which). The receptors come from a man between 18 and 35 years old who had mild COVID-19 (a few samples of this study predate the infection). Cell type and time point are not known. The CDR3 runs from the conserved cysteine through the conserved F or W. Each record gives: D gene, J gene, clone size, V gene, CDR3 DNA, CDR3 protein. The D gene is left open where the match is weak. Clone size, where shown, is once, few, many, or a class for clones that have expanded.

- TRBJ2-3 few TRBV30 TGTGCCTGGAGTCCGCTACAAGGACCGCAGTATTTT CAWSPLQGPQYF
- TRBJ1-1 - TRBV20-1 TGCAGTGCTAGCGGGGGGGCGGCCACTGAAGCTTTCTTT CSASGGAATEAFF
- TRBJ2-7 few TRBV20-1 TGCAGTGCTAGAGTCCGACAGAGAGCCTACGAGCAGTACTTC CSARVRQRAYEQYF
- TRBJ2-2 - TRBV9 TGTGCCAGCAGCGAGGGGTCCGGGGAGCTGTTTTTT CASSEGSGELFF
- TRBJ2-3 few TRBV6-6 TGTGCCAGCAGTTACGAGGTGGCAGATACGCAGTATTTT CASSYEVADTQYF
TRBD2 TRBJ2-3 - TRBV25-1 TGTGCCAGCGATACTAGCGGGGGTCGCACAGATACGCAGTATTTT CASDTSGGRTDTQYF
- TRBJ2-7 many TRBV11-2 TGTGCCAGCAGCTTAACACAGGGTCATTACGAGCAGTACTTC CASSLTQGHYEQYF
- TRBJ2-7 few TRBV18 TGTGCCAGCTCACCAGGGGCCGGCTACGAGCAGTACTTC CASSPGAGYEQYF
- TRBJ2-6 - TRBV15 TGTGACACCGAAGAACTTCTCAGCTCTGGGGCCAACGTCCTGACTTTC CDTEELLSSGANVLTF
- TRBJ1-4 - TRBV5-1 TGCGCCAGCAGCTTGGAAGGAGGAACCTCTAATGAAAAACTGTTTTTT CASSLEGGTSNEKLFF
- TRBJ2-2 many TRBV27 TGTGCCAGCAGTCGACTAGGATCGAACACCGGGGAGCTGTTTTTT CASSRLGSNTGELFF
- TRBJ1-4 many TRBV5-4 TGTGCCAGCAGCTCCCGGAGTAGGGGAAATGAAAAACTGTTTTTT CASSSRSRGNEKLFF
TRBD1 TRBJ2-3 - TRBV7-2 TGTGCCAGCAGCTTAGATTTTGCGGACAGGGGCACAGATACGCAGTATTTT CASSLDFADRGTDTQYF
TRBD1 TRBJ1-1 - TRBV19 TGTGCCAGTAGCTATCGGACAGGAGGAACTGAAGCTTTCTTT CASSYRTGGTEAFF
- TRBJ2-2 many TRBV5-6 TGTGCCAGCAGCTCCTACAGGCTCGCGAACACCGGGGAGCTGTTTTTT CASSSYRLANTGELFF
TRBD2 TRBJ2-3 - TRBV5-1 TGCGCCAGCAGCCGGTCGGCTAGCGGGAGCACAGATACGCAGTATTTT CASSRSASGSTDTQYF
TRBD2 TRBJ2-3 many TRBV7-2 TGTGCCAGCAGCTCATTAGCGGGGGGGCGAACAGATACGCAGTATTTT CASSSLAGGRTDTQYF
- TRBJ2-3 few TRBV7-2 TGTGCCAGCAGCTTGCACTTTACGCAGTATTTT CASSLHFTQYF
- TRBJ2-2 many TRBV30 TGTGCCTGGGACCTTACCGGGGAGCTGTTTTTT CAWDLTGELFF
- TRBJ2-2 - TRBV2 TGTGCCAGCAGTGACCATGGCACCGGGGAGCTGTTTTTT CASSDHGTGELFF
TRBD1 TRBJ2-1 - TRBV7-9 TGTGCCAGCAGCTCCAGTCGGACAGGGTTCGGCAATGAGCAGTTCTTC CASSSSRTGFGNEQFF
TRBD1 TRBJ2-5 few TRBV12-5 TGTGCTAGTGGTTTAACCGGGACAGGGTACCAAGAGACCCAGTACTTC CASGLTGTGYQETQYF
TRBD2 TRBJ2-3 - TRBV5-1 TGCGCCAGCAGCTTGCTAGCGGGGACCCCAGATACGCAGTATTTT CASSLLAGTPDTQYF
TRBD1 TRBJ2-4 many TRBV6-1 TGTGCCAGTGACAGGGGGCTCCTAGGGAACATTCAGTACTTC CASDRGLLGNIQYF
- TRBJ1-5 - TRBV6-2/TRBV6-3 TGTGCCAGCACCACAAAATCAGGGGCCCCGCATTTT CASTTKSGAPHF
- TRBJ2-3 many TRBV5-1 TGCGCCAGCAGCTTGGTTGTCGGGACATTCACAGATACGCAGTATTTT CASSLVVGTFTDTQYF
- TRBJ2-5 - TRBV20-1 TGCAGTGCTAGAGATAGGAGGCAGGGCGAGACCCAGTACTTC CSARDRRQGETQYF
- TRBJ1-6 few TRBV7-9 TGTGCCAGCAGCTTCCAGAATTCACCCCTCCACTTT CASSFQNSPLHF
TRBD2 TRBJ2-5 - TRBV20-1 TGCAGTGCTAGAGATCGACCGGGGGGGCCTAGTGAGACCCAGTACTTC CSARDRPGGPSETQYF
TRBD2 TRBJ2-5 - TRBV5-5 TGTGCCAGCAGCTCGAGTCCGACTAGCGCAAGGGAGACCCAGTACTTC CASSSSPTSARETQYF
- TRBJ1-5 - TRBV3-1 TGTGCCAGCAGCCAAGGCCGGGATCAGCCCCAGCATTTT CASSQGRDQPQHF
TRBD2 TRBJ2-3 few TRBV19 TGTGCCATAAAGAGCGGGGGGGCCGCAGATACGCAGTATTTT CAIKSGGAADTQYF
- TRBJ1-4 many TRBV12-3/TRBV12-4 TGTGCCAGCACCCCGTTGGCCCATGCAACTAATGAAAAACTGTTTTTT CASTPLAHATNEKLFF
- TRBJ1-5 few TRBV10-3 TGTGCCATCAGTGGGACAGTTAATCAGCCCCAGCATTTT CAISGTVNQPQHF
- TRBJ1-3 few TRBV19 TGTGCCAGTAGTATCGGGAACTCTGGAAACACCATATATTTT CASSIGNSGNTIYF
TRBD1 TRBJ2-3 - TRBV5-1 TGCGCCAGCAGCACCGGACAGGGAATGAGGAATACGCAGTATTTT CASSTGQGMRNTQYF
TRBD1 TRBJ2-3 - TRBV6-1 TGTGCCAGCAGTGGACAGGGCCTACTCCCCACAGATACGCAGTATTTT CASSGQGLLPTDTQYF
- TRBJ2-7 many TRBV6-5 TGTGCCAGCTCTCTCGACGGGGGTAAATCCTACGAGCAGTACTTC CASSLDGGKSYEQYF
- TRBJ2-3 few TRBV28 TGTGCCAGCAAAGCGGCCGGAGATACGCAGTATTTT CASKAAGDTQYF
- TRBJ2-5 many TRBV12-3/TRBV12-4 TGTGCCAGCAGTCCACCGGGAAACGAAGAGACCCAGTACTTC CASSPPGNEETQYF
- TRBJ2-1 - TRBV7-8 TGTGCCAGCAGCTTGGTAGGAGGGGACCACGAGCAGTTCTTC CASSLVGGDHEQFF
- TRBJ1-1 - TRBV2 TGTGCCAGCAGTACGAGGGGTGGCAGGGCGTACACTGAAGCTTTCTTT CASSTRGGRAYTEAFF
- TRBJ2-3 - TRBV12-3/TRBV12-4 TGTGCCAGCAGTTCGAGGGGTCAATCAGATACGCAGTATTTT CASSSRGQSDTQYF
- TRBJ2-2 - TRBV9 TGTGCCAGCAGCGTTGGGGGCTCGAACACCGGGGAGCTGTTTTTT CASSVGGSNTGELFF
- TRBJ2-5 - TRBV19 TGTGCCAGTAGTACAGGGGATTTTGGGGAGACCCAGTACTTC CASSTGDFGETQYF
- TRBJ2-3 - TRBV29-1 TGCAGCGTTGAAAAGGGCCGCACAGATACGCAGTATTTT CSVEKGRTDTQYF
- TRBJ2-3 many TRBV6-4 TGTGCCAGCAGTGGGAGGGCCGACCGGGCAGATACGCAGTATTTT CASSGRADRADTQYF
TRBD2 TRBJ2-3 - TRBV28 TGTGCCAGCAGTTTTAGGGGACTAGCGGGGGGGCCTGGCACAGATACGCAGTATTTT CASSFRGLAGGPGTDTQYF
TRBD1 TRBJ1-2 few TRBV20-1 TGCAGTGCTAGCCCCGGACAGGCGGCGAAAGGCTACACCTTC CSASPGQAAKGYTF
- TRBJ1-3 few TRBV7-2 TGTGCCAGCAGCTCAATCGGAACATCCGGAAACACCATATATTTT CASSSIGTSGNTIYF
TRBD2 TRBJ2-2 - TRBV7-3 TGTGCCAGTAGCAACCCCTCCGGACTAGCGGGCGGCGGGGAGCTGTTTTTT CASSNPSGLAGGGELFF
- TRBJ2-4 - TRBV7-2 TGTGCCAGCCGCCCGCAGGGGGGGGCCTACAAAAACATTCAGTACTTC CASRPQGGAYKNIQYF
- TRBJ1-2 - TRBV6-5 TGTGCCAGCAGTTCCACCGGGGACCGCGGCTACACCTTC CASSSTGDRGYTF
- TRBJ2-7 few TRBV6-5 TGTGCCAGCAGTTACTCGAGGGGGGGAAACCACGAGCAGTACTTC CASSYSRGGNHEQYF
- TRBJ2-5 - TRBV7-2 TGTGCCAGCAGCTTAACCCTTCAGACCCAGTACTTC CASSLTLQTQYF